This note documents a single T cell receptor beta chain sequence. Profiled with immunoSEQ multiplex PCR; TCRdb holds only in-frame clones, not every one. The data hold about 120,000 clones, with about 94% observed a single time. CDR1 is SGHRS, CDR2 YFSETQ, per germline. Trimming removed 6 bases from V and 4 bases from J, with 20 bases in between. This CDR3 contains 15 residues. This sample is drawn from a study of T cell responses to AZD1222 COVID-19 vaccine. This TCR was recovered from an adult who received the AZD1222 COVID-19 vaccine. The starting material was peripheral blood, obtained 28 days after the second AZD1222 dose. V and J are TRBV5-1 and TRBJ2-7, with D possibly matching TRBD2 (5 bases). The CDR3 reads CASTPGSGGGYEQYF. CDR3 DNA: TGCGCCAGCACTCCGGGGTCCGGAGGTGGGTACGAGCAGTACTTC.